The clone carrying this T cell receptor beta chain has a count of ten or more. Antigen: not known. The V gene end was trimmed by 6 bases and the J gene end by 1 base; junction bases not matched to a gene: 1. CDR3 length: 14 amino acids. Germline CDR1 is SNHLY and CDR2 is FYNNEI. Preparation of the TCRbeta library was carried out with unique molecular identifiers. TCRdb used MiXCR to reprocess the PCR reads, holding one entry per CDR3 protein. Here the sample spans hundreds of thousands of distinct CDR3 sequences, roughly a quarter being singletons. The sample belongs to a study of T-cell reconstitution after alpha-beta-depleted transplantation in children. Points from the study as a whole: Surviving recipient T cells and thymic progenitors underlay high day-60 TCRbeta diversity in some patients. Hyperexpanded clones declined; after one year, newly produced T cells mostly supplied diversity. It was reported that alpha-beta T cells came from several hundred expanded graft clones (about two months after transplant).

The sequencing used PBMCs, mostly from graft donor cells, collected 360 days after TCRalphabeta/CD19-depleted stem cell transplant. The chain recombines TRBV2 with TRBJ2-2; 8 bases fit TRBD2. This TCR was sampled from a female patient aged 2-9 years who had a stem cell transplant for congenital amegakaryocytic thrombocytopenia, so the T cells may come from the graft donor. CDR3 bases: TGTGCCAGCAGGACTAGCGAGAACACCGGGGAGCTGTTTTTT. Its protein is CASRTSENTGELFF. Variable domain in full (rest from reference TRBV2 and TRBJ2-2): EPEVTQTPSHQVTQMGQEVILRCVPISNHLYFYWYRQILGQKVEFLVSFYNNEISEKSEIFDDQFSVERPDGSNFTLKIRSTKLEDSAMYFCASRTSENTGELFFGEGSRLTVL.